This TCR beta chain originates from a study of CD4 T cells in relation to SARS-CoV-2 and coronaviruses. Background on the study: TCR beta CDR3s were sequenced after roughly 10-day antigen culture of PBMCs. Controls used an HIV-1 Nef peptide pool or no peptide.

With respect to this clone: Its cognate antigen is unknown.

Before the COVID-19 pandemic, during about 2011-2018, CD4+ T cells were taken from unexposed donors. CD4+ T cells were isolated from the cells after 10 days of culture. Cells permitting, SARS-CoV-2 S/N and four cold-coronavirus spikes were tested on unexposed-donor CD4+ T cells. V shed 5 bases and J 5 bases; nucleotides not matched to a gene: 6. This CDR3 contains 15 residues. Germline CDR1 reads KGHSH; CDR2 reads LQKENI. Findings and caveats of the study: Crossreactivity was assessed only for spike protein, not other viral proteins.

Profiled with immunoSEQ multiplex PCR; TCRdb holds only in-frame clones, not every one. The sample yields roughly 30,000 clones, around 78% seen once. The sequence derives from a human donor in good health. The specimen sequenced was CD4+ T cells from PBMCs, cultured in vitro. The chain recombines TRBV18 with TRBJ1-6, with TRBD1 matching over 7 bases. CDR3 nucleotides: TGTGCCAGCTCAGACCGACAGGGTGATAATTCACCCCTCCACTTT. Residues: CASSDRQGDNSPLHF.